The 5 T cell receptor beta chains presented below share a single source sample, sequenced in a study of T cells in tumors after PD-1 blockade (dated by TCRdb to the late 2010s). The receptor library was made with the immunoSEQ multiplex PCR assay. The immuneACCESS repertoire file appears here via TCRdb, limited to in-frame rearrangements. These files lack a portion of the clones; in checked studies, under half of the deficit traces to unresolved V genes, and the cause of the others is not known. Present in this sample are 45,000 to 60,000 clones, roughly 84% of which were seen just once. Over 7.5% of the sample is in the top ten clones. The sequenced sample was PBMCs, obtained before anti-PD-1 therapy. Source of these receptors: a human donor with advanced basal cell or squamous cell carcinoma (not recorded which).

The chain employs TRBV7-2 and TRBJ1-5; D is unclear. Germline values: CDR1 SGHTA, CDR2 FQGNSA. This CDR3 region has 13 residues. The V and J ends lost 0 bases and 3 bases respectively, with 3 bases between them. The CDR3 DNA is TGTGCCAGCAGCTTAGCGATCAATCAGCCCCAGCATTTT. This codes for CASSLAINQPQHF.

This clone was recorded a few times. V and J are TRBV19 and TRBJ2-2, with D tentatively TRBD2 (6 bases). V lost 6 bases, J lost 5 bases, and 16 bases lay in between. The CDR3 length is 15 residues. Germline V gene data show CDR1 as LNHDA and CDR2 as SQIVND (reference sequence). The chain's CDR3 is CASSSRGRVTGELFF. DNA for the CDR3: TGTGCCAGTAGCTCGCGGGGCAGGGTGACCGGGGAGCTGTTTTTT.

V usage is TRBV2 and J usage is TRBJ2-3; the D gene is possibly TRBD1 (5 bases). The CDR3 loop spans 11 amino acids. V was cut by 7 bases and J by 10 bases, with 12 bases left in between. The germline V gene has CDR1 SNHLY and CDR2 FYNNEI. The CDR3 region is CASTTRGAQYF. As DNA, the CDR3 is TGTGCCAGCACCACAAGGGGCGCGCAGTATTTT.

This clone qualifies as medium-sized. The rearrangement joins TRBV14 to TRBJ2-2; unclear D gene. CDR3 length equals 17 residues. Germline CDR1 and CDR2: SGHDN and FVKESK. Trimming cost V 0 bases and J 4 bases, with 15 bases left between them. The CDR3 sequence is CASSQDFWRESTGELFF. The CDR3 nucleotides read TGTGCCAGCAGCCAAGATTTCTGGCGAGAAAGCACCGGGGAGCTGTTTTTT.

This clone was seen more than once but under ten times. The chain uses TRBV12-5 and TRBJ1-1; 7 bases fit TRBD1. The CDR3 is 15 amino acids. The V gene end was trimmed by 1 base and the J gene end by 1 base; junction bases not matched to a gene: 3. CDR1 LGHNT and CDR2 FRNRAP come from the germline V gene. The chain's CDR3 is CASGLARTGNTEAFF. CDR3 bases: TGTGCTAGTGGTTTGGCACGGACAGGGAACACTGAAGCTTTCTTT.